Sequencing of this TCR beta chain was carried out in a study of siplizumab effects on memory and regulatory T cells. Study observations and caveats: Proliferating siplizumab-culture Treg suppressive function went unconfirmed.

Details on this clone: Antigen specificity is unknown. The junction and the germline gene differ at one end; a read error may be behind it.

Profiled with immunoSEQ multiplex PCR; TCRdb holds only in-frame clones, not every one. The repertoire includes approximately 100,000 clones, about 95% of them detected once, and around 0.6% sits in the top ten. Germline V gene data show CDR1 as SGHRS and CDR2 as YFSETQ. The CDR3 runs to 11 residues. This clonotype was obtained from a human donor in good health. The sample consisted of Tregs sorted from blood. The chain combines TRBV5-1 with TRBJ2-7; a possible D gene is TRBD2 (5 bases). CDR3 sequence reads: CASSDVWEQCF. For the CDR3, the DNA is TGCGCCAGCAGTGACGTTTGGGAGCAGTGCTTC.